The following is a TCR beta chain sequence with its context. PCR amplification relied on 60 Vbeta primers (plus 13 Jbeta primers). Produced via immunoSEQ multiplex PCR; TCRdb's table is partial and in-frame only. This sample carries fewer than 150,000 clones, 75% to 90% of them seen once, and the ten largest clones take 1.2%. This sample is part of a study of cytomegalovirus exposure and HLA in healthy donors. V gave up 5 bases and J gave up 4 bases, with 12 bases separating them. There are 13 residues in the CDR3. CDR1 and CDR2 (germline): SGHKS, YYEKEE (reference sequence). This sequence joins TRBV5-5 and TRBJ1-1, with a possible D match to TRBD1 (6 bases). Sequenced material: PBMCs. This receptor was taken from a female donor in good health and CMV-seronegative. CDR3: CASRYRVGTEAFF. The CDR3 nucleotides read TGTGCCAGCAGGTACAGGGTGGGCACTGAAGCTTTCTTT.